A selection of T cell receptor beta chains follows, all from one sample in a study of graft-versus-host responses after intestinal transplantation. These TCRs are of unknown antigen specificity. Profiled with immunoSEQ multiplex PCR; TCRdb holds only in-frame clones, not every one. The data show tens of thousands of clones, with about 94% seen just once and approximately 0.2% held by the top ten. This sample comprised unstimulated CD4+ T cells sorted from spleen or lymph node cells, obtained before transplant. The receptors here all came from a human donor who was the organ donor for an intestinal transplant. Each CDR3 is given with its conserved first and last residue. D genes are given only for firm matches. Rows give clone size only sometimes, using once, few, many, or a class for an expanded clone.

clone size,V gene,D gene,J gene,CDR3 length,CDR3 DNA,CDR3 protein
once,TRBV19,TRBD1,TRBJ2-3,14,TGTGCCAGTAGTACCAGGGGGCAGGCAGATACGCAGTATTTT,CASSTRGQADTQYF
NA,TRBV7-8,NA,TRBJ1-6,12,TGTGCCAGCAGCCCACCGAATTCACCCCTCCACTTT,CASSPPNSPLHF
NA,TRBV28,NA,TRBJ1-5,17,TGTGCCAGCACCCCTACCTCCTTCGGGCTTTCGAATCAGCCCCAGCATTTT,CASTPTSFGLSNQPQHF
NA,TRBV6-1,NA,TRBJ2-5,16,TGTGCCAGCAGTGAATGGCGACAGGGAGGCCAAGAGACCCAGTACTTC,CASSEWRQGGQETQYF
NA,TRBV30,NA,TRBJ2-2,15,TGTGCCTGGAGTGTACATCGGACAGTTGGCGGGGAGCTGTTTTTT,CAWSVHRTVGGELFF
NA,TRBV9,NA,TRBJ2-1,15,TGTGCCAGCAGCGTAGCTTGGCGGGCTGAGGTTGAGCAGTTCTTC,CASSVAWRAEVEQFF
NA,TRBV19,TRBD2,TRBJ2-3,14,TGTGCCAGTAGGACTAGCGGGGGCACAGATACGCAGTATTTT,CASRTSGGTDTQYF
NA,TRBV19,NA,TRBJ2-7,16,TGTGCCAGTAGTATAGATCTCGGCGCGGGGTTCCAAACCCAGTACTTC,CASSIDLGAGFQTQYF
once,TRBV7-8,TRBD2,TRBJ2-5,13,TGTGCCTGTCACCGGGGGGGCAGTGAGACCCAGTACTTC,CACHRGGSETQYF
NA,TRBV4-2,NA,TRBJ1-6,13,TGTGCCAGCAGCCAAGGGGGGGGCTCACCCCTCCACTTT,CASSQGGGSPLHF
NA,TRBV6-4,NA,TRBJ1-5,16,TGTGCCAGCAGTGACCACGACCGCACCCAAAATCAGCCCCAGCATTTT,CASSDHDRTQNQPQHF
NA,TRBV18,NA,TRBJ1-1,15,TGTGCCAGCTCACCATTCGGGACAAACCCGACTGAAGCTTTCTTT,CASSPFGTNPTEAFF
NA,TRBV5-5,NA,TRBJ1-2,15,TGTGCCAGCAGCTCCAACCCCCCATGGAGCTATGGCTACACCTTC,CASSSNPPWSYGYTF
NA,TRBV5-1,NA,TRBJ1-5,13,TGCGCCAGCAGCTTGGACATTAATCAGCCCCAGCATTTT,CASSLDINQPQHF
NA,TRBV7-2,TRBD2,TRBJ2-7,15,TGTGCCAGCAGCTACCAGGGACTAGCGGGCGACGAGCAGTACTTC,CASSYQGLAGDEQYF
NA,TRBV2,TRBD1,TRBJ2-7,14,TGTGCCTCCGGAAGACAGGGTGAGTCCTACGAGCAGTACTTC,CASGRQGESYEQYF
NA,TRBV7-8,TRBD1,TRBJ2-3,16,TGTGCCAGCAGCCCCCGGCGGACAGGGGGAGCAGATACGCAGTATTTT,CASSPRRTGGADTQYF
NA,TRBV19,NA,TRBJ2-1,17,TGTGCCAGTAGTCCCACCGGAGGGGGAACATCCTACAATGAGCAGTTCTTC,CASSPTGGGTSYNEQFF
NA,TRBV18,TRBD1,TRBJ2-7,14,TGTGCCAGCTCCTCTGACAGGGCAGACTACGAGCAGTACTTC,CASSSDRADYEQYF
NA,TRBV6-4,TRBD1,TRBJ2-7,15,TGTGCCAGCAGTGACAAATGGGGACAGGATTTCGAGCAGTACTTC,CASSDKWGQDFEQYF
NA,TRBV11-3,TRBD1,TRBJ1-1,14,TGTGCCAGCAGGGGACAGGCGTCGAACACTGAAGCTTTCTTT,CASRGQASNTEAFF
NA,TRBV6-1,NA,TRBJ1-1,13,TGTGCCAGTAAAGGGACACCCTACACTGAAGCTTTCTTT,CASKGTPYTEAFF
NA,TRBV11-2,TRBD2,TRBJ2-1,14,TGTGCCAGCAGCTTAGGACTAGCTTACAATGAGCAGTTCTTC,CASSLGLAYNEQFF
NA,TRBV19,TRBD1,TRBJ1-1,13,TGTGCCAGTCGACCCGGGACAGTCGCTGAAGCTTTCTTT,CASRPGTVAEAFF
NA,TRBV10-3,NA,TRBJ2-6,19,TGTGCCATCTCCTCGCCCAATCTGGGCCTGGGGTCTGGGGCCAACGTCCTGACTTTC,CAISSPNLGLGSGANVLTF
NA,TRBV27,TRBD2,TRBJ2-7,16,TGTGCCAGCAGTTTATCGCTACTAGCGGGCACCTACGAGCAGTACTTC,CASSLSLLAGTYEQYF
NA,TRBV30,TRBD1,TRBJ1-3,13,TGTGCCTGCGACAGGGGCTCTGGAAACACCATATATTTT,CACDRGSGNTIYF
NA,TRBV6-5,TRBD1,TRBJ1-6,14,TGTGCCAGCAGCCTACAGGGGAGCGGTTCACCCCTCCACTTT,CASSLQGSGSPLHF
NA,TRBV5-1,NA,TRBJ2-5,14,TGCGCCAGCGAGGTTAAGACCAGAGGAGAGACCCAGTACTTC,CASEVKTRGETQYF
NA,TRBV5-1,TRBD2,TRBJ2-7,16,TGCGCCAGCAGCTTTCAAGGGACTAGCGGGGGCACCGAGCAGTACTTC,CASSFQGTSGGTEQYF
NA,TRBV27,NA,TRBJ1-1,16,TGTGCCAGCAGCCGTAAAGGGTCTCAGGGCTGGACTGAAGCTTTCTTT,CASSRKGSQGWTEAFF